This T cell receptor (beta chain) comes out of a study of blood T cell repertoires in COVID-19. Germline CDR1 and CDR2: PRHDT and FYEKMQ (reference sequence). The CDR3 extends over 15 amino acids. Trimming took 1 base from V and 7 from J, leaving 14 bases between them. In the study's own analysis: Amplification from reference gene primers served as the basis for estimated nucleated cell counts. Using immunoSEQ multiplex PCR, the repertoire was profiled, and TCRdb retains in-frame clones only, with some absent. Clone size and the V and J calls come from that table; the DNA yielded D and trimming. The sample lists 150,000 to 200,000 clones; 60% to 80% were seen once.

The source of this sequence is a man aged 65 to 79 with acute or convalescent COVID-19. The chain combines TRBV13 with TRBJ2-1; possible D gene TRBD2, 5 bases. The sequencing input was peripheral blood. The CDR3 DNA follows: TGTGCCAGCAGCTTAGCATCTAGCATTGGGAATGAGCAGTTCTTC. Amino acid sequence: CASSLASSIGNEQFF.